This T cell receptor (beta chain) originates from a study of T cell repertoires in cytomegalovirus infection. One entry per CDR3 protein results from TCRdb running MiXCR on the reads. Found here are about 150,000 distinct CDR3 sequences, about 31% of them singletons; the top ten hold 52%. This CDR3 is built from 16 residues. Germline CDR1 and CDR2: MGHRA and YSYEKL. V was clipped by 1 base and J by 0 bases, with 9 bases between them. This clonotype has more than one count but fewer than ten. The antigen remains unidentified. The source is a human donor in good health (CMV status not recorded). Some clones in this sample may be carry-over from other donors' samples. Sequencing was performed on CD8+ T cells from cultured PBMCs, taken from culture after CMV antigen stimulation. This chain uses TRBV4-1 with TRBJ1-4; no firm D call. The CDR3 here is CASSQARGSTNEKLFF. CDR3 bases: TGCGCCAGCAGCCAAGCTAGAGGTTCAACTAATGAAAAACTGTTTTTT.